The 15 T cell receptor beta chains in this list originate from one sample, sequenced in a study of cytomegalovirus exposure and HLA in healthy donors. Both 60 Vbeta primers and 13 Jbeta primers went into the PCR. The table came from immunoSEQ multiplex PCR; TCRdb's copy has only in-frame clones and leaves some out. This sample carries tens of thousands of clones, with roughly 4% going to the ten biggest clones. Sequences were obtained from PBMCs. Every receptor here comes from a male donor in good health and CMV-seronegative.

V and J are TRBV27 and TRBJ2-3, with a possible D match to TRBD2 (5 bases). The CDR3 contains 13 residues. V was cut by 6 bases and J by 2 bases, with 9 bases left in between. Germline CDR1 MNHEY, CDR2 SMNVEV (reference sequence). The CDR3 DNA is TGTGCCAGCAGCGGGATGCTCACAGATACGCAGTATTTT. Its protein is CASSGMLTDTQYF.

The chain uses TRBV6-1 and TRBJ1-1; D perhaps matches TRBD1 (6 bases). CDR1 and CDR2 (germline): MNHNS, SASEGT. The CDR3 runs to 15 residues. V lost 0 bases and J lost 4, with 12 bases in between. This chain's CDR3 is CASSEAPRGGTEAFF. The CDR3 DNA reads TGTGCCAGCAGTGAAGCGCCGAGGGGGGGCACTGAAGCTTTCTTT.

The V gene is TRBV10-3, the J gene TRBJ2-7; 8 positions match TRBD1. The CDR3 runs to 12 residues. Germline V gives CDR1 ENHRY, CDR2 SYGVKD. With V trimmed by 11 bases and J by 0 bases, 3 bases remained unmatched. In nucleotides, the CDR3 is TGTGCCGTAACAGGGGGCTCCTACGAGCAGTACTTC. It yields the protein CAVTGGSYEQYF.

The chain uses TRBV4-1 and TRBJ2-4; possible D gene TRBD2, 6 bases. Trimming removed 4 bases from V and 9 bases from J, with 16 bases in between. The CDR3 is made up of 14 amino acids. CDR1 and CDR2 (germline): MGHRA, YSYEKL. The CDR3 region is CASSPTGTLGIQYF. Here the CDR3 DNA reads TGCGCCAGCAGCCCCACCGGGACTCTTGGCATTCAGTACTTC.

The chain combines TRBV4-2 with TRBJ2-3, with D perhaps matching TRBD2 (5 bases). The germline V and J ends were trimmed by 0 bases and 0 bases, with 7 bases remaining between them. The V gene's germline CDR1 is LGHNA and CDR2 YNFKEQ. The length of the CDR3 is 15 residues. CDR3 nucleotides: TGTGCCAGCAGCCAAGAAAGAGGGAGCACAGATACGCAGTATTTT. Its protein product is CASSQERGSTDTQYF.

The chain carries TRBV5-6 and TRBJ1-1; TRBD1 agrees at 12 bases. Germline V gene lookup returns CDR1 SGHDT and CDR2 YYEEEE. J lost 7 bases, V lost 0 bases, and 4 bases had no gene match. This CDR3 is 15 amino acids long. The CDR3: CASSLGGQGAYEAFF. The CDR3 DNA reads as TGTGCCAGCAGCTTGGGGGGACAGGGGGCGTATGAAGCTTTCTTT.

The chain employs TRBV11-3 and TRBJ2-1, with D possibly matching TRBD1 (5 bases). This CDR3 comprises 14 residues. Germline V gene lookup returns CDR1 SGHNT and CDR2 YENEEA. The V end was cut by 2 bases, the J end by 5 bases, with 10 bases between. Written as DNA, the CDR3 is TGTGCCAGCAGCTTAACCTCCAGGGACAATGAGCAGTTCTTC. Translated: CASSLTSRDNEQFF.

V and J are TRBV27 and TRBJ2-7, with 10 positions matching TRBD2. Germline loops: CDR1 MNHEY, CDR2 SMNVEV (reference sequence). With 10 bases clipped from V and 1 base from J, the junction kept 13 bases outside the gene matches. The CDR3 is 16 residues long. Written as DNA, the CDR3 is TGTGCCACCTTGTTCGGAGGGACTAGCGTTTCCTACGAGCAGTACTTC. Amino acids: CATLFGGTSVSYEQYF.

The genes are TRBV30 and TRBJ2-7; TRBD1 is a possible D gene (6 bases). This CDR3 is built from 12 residues. V lost 5 bases, J lost 2 bases, and 10 bases lay in between. From germline, CDR1 is GTSNPN and CDR2 SVGIG (reference sequence). CDR3 in amino acids: CAWEQGAYEQYF. CDR3 bases: TGTGCCTGGGAACAGGGCGCCTACGAGCAGTACTTC.

The V and J genes are TRBV28 and TRBJ2-7; tentatively, D is TRBD2 (6 bases). Germline CDR1 is MDHEN and CDR2 is SYDVKM. This CDR3 has 14 residues. Trimming removed 6 bases from V and 6 bases from J, with 18 bases in between. CDR3: CASSTGTVLFEQYF. The DNA for the CDR3 is TGTGCCAGCAGCACCGGGACTGTTCTATTCGAGCAGTACTTC.

The chain couples TRBV7-9 to TRBJ1-1; 7 bases are a match to TRBD1. Germline lookup yields CDR1 SEHNR and CDR2 FQNEAQ (reference sequence). The J segment lost 0 bases and the V segment lost 2 bases, leaving 3 bases of the junction unmatched. The CDR3 has 15 amino acids. The CDR3 is CASSLSRGVNTEAFF. The DNA for the CDR3 is TGTGCCAGCAGCTTAAGCAGGGGGGTGAACACTGAAGCTTTCTTT.

Remarks on this clone: The same CDR3 also results from other DNA sequences found in this sample. The chain has TRBV5-1 and TRBJ2-1; 8 nucleotides align to TRBD1. Germline V gene data show CDR1 as SGHRS and CDR2 as YFSETQ. J gave up 0 bases and V 0 bases, and 17 bases lay outside the gene matches. This CDR3 spans 21 amino acids. CDR3 in DNA: TGCGCCAGCAGCTTGGCCGGTAAGACAGGGGCTCCCCTCAGCTCCTACAATGAGCAGTTCTTC. The encoded protein is CASSLAGKTGAPLSSYNEQFF. The variable domain in full, with the rest retrieved from reference TRBV5-1 and TRBJ2-1, is KAGVTQTPRYLIKTRGQQVTLSCSPISGHRSVSWYQQTPGQGLQFLFEYFSETQRNKGNFPGRFSGRQFSNSRSEMNVSTLELGDSALYLCASSLAGKTGAPLSSYNEQFFGPGTRLTVL.

This rearrangement joins TRBV28 to TRBJ2-2, with 11 bases fitting TRBD2. Germline CDR1 and CDR2: MDHEN and SYDVKM. Trimming removed 2 bases from V and 6 bases from J; junction bases left unmatched: 2. This CDR3 region has 15 residues. CDR3: CASSLGSGRAGELFF. The CDR3 region has the DNA TGTGCCAGCAGTTTAGGTAGCGGGAGGGCCGGGGAGCTGTTTTTT.

The chain carries TRBV28 and TRBJ2-7; perhaps TRBD2 as D (5 bases). The CDR3 is 16 residues long. Germline V gives CDR1 MDHEN, CDR2 SYDVKM. Trimming cost V 5 bases and J 1 base, with 18 bases left between them. CDR3 coding DNA: TGTGCCAGCAGTATAGGCATTACGGGATTATCCTACGAGCAGTACTTC. Protein: CASSIGITGLSYEQYF.

In nucleotides, the CDR3 is TGTGCCAGCAGCGACGGGACAGGGGGCAATGAGCAGTTCTTC. This codes for CASSDGTGGNEQFF. The genes are TRBV5-6 and TRBJ2-1, with TRBD1 matching over 11 bases. The CDR3 loop spans 14 amino acids. CDR1 and CDR2 from the germline V gene are SGHDT and YYEEEE. Germline trimming cut 4 bases from V and 6 bases from J; bases unmatched to any gene: 3.